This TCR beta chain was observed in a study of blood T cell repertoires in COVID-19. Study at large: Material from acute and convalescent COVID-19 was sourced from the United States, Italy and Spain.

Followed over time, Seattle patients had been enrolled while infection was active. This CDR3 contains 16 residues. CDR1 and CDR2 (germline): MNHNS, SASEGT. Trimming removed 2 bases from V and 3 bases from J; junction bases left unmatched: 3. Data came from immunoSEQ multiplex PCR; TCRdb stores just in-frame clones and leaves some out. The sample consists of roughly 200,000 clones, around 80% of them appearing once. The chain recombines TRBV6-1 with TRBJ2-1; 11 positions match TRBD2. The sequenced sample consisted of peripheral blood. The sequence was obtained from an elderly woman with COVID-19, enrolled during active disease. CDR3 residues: CASSEIGTSGYNEQFF. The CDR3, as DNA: TGTGCCAGCAGTGAAATCGGGACTAGCGGCTACAATGAGCAGTTCTTC.